One TCR beta chain is described in this entry. The antigen is not known. Researchers ran the PCR with 60 Vbeta and 13 Jbeta primers. Sequencing was performed with immunoSEQ multiplex PCR; in TCRdb, only in-frame clones are kept and a portion is missing. The data contain 250,000 to 350,000 clones, about nine tenths of them singletons. The CDR3 covers 14 residues. Per the germline V gene, CDR1 is SNHLY and CDR2 is FYNNEI. The V end lost 4 bases, the J end lost 4 bases, and 11 bases lay between the germline ends. This record comes from a study of cytomegalovirus exposure and HLA in healthy donors. Study findings and constraints: Later work associated 16,951 TCR beta sequences with HLA alleles at 0.05 false discovery rate. An ancestry cluster, one associated with Asian ancestry, reportedly showed fewer N-insertions than the approximately 660-donor mean in a later analysis. Association of a missense DCLRE1C variant with TCR beta V- and J-gene trimming was reported in a later analysis. Exclusion applied to some V segments, including TRBV6-2 and TRBV6-3, as they were indistinguishable.

The chain carries TRBV2 and TRBJ2-1; D unresolved. The clonotype comes from a man between 40 and 49 years old in good health and CMV-seropositive. Sample: PBMCs. The CDR3 coding sequence is TGTGCCAGCAGTGGTAATAGCCGTTACAATGAGCAGTTCTTC. It yields the protein CASSGNSRYNEQFF.